This T cell receptor (beta chain) emerged from a study of T cells in Graves' hyperthyroidism and ophthalmopathy. Study results and limitations: Blood also held most thyroid clonotypes expanded beyond 0.001. Ophthalmopathy and stable hyperthyroidism were told apart by a 13 V-J model.

The germline CDR1 and CDR2 sequences are GTSNPN and SVGIG (reference sequence). V lost 4 bases to trimming and J lost 3 bases, with 13 bases between them. This CDR3 has 13 amino acids. This clonotype was counted a single time. What it binds is unknown. RNA transcripts served as the template for amplifying TCR beta CDR3 regions. Researchers ran a first-round RT-PCR on the TCR CDR3 using the HTBI primer set. TCRdb redid the calling of the multiplex PCR reads with MiXCR, one entry per CDR3 protein. The table has 500,000 to 650,000 distinct CDR3 sequences, over 45% seen once. A patient was excluded if there was uncontrolled infection, other autoimmune disease, pregnancy or lactation.

The TCR sequence derives from an adult woman with Graves' disease, either hyperthyroidism or ophthalmopathy (not recorded which). J is TRBJ2-7 and V is TRBV30; possible D gene TRBD2, 5 bases. The specimen was peripheral blood or thyroid tissue (not recorded which). CDR3 DNA: TGTGCCTGGAACCGAGGAGGAGACTACGAGCAGTACTTC. It specifies CAWNRGGDYEQYF. Full variable domain (remainder filled in from reference TRBV30 and TRBJ2-7): SQTIHQWPATLVQPVGSPLSLECTVEGTSNPNLYWYRQAAGRGLQLLFYSVGIGQISSEVPQNLSASRPQDRQFILSSKKLLLSDSGFYLCAWNRGGDYEQYFGPGTRLTVT.